These T cell receptor beta chains were read from a single sample in a study of blood T cell repertoires in COVID-19. The table came from immunoSEQ multiplex PCR; TCRdb's copy has only in-frame clones and leaves some out. The sample contains roughly 78,000 clones, around nine tenths of which appear only once. Sequenced material: peripheral blood. These receptors were obtained from a woman in her sixties with acute or convalescent COVID-19. Both conserved end residues are trimmed from each CDR3. The order of the fields is clone size, V gene, J gene, CDR3 protein. Expanded clones are given a class, and other clones once, few, many or no size at all.

.	TRBV13	TRBJ2-7	ASSDLRLLPYEQY
.	TRBV5-1	TRBJ2-7	ASSPDRDPYEQY
.	TRBV30	TRBJ1-4	AWSPLGQSNEKLF
few	TRBV28	TRBJ1-2	ASSHRTGSSVRGYT
.	TRBV7-3	TRBJ2-7	ASSYPCGGQPYEQY
.	TRBV6-5	TRBJ2-7	ASGTQGSSSYEQY
.	TRBV30	TRBJ2-4	ACIAVAKNIQY
.	TRBV18	TRBJ2-3	ASSPRREVGTDTQY
few	TRBV5-6	TRBJ1-2	ASSSGGAGGYGYT
.	TRBV19	TRBJ1-2	ASRRGAGGFANYGYT
.	TRBV28	TRBJ1-4	ASSRLSGATNEKLF
.	TRBV5-1	TRBJ2-1	ASTYTGESYNEQF
.	TRBV7-6	TRBJ1-3	ASSLRTIGNTIY
.	TRBV7-3	TRBJ1-6	ASSLMKAGGVGGSPLH
.	TRBV4-3	TRBJ2-1	ASSHRQGGNEQF
.	TRBV30	TRBJ1-1	AGGLNTEAF
.	TRBV6-2/TRBV6-3	TRBJ1-1	ASSPGDQNTEAF
.	TRBV24-1	TRBJ2-4	ATSEASELAKNIQY
.	TRBV7-4	TRBJ2-1	ASSLGWRRGSYNEQF
.	TRBV4-1	TRBJ2-1	ASSQGQGEFTNEQF
.	TRBV6-5	TRBJ2-7	ASKRETTYEQY
.	TRBV9	TRBJ2-3	ASSPGVTDTQY
.	TRBV7-9	TRBJ1-1	ASSLASVEAF
.	TRBV19	TRBJ2-2	ASSIFGGTNTGELF
.	TRBV7-7	TRBJ1-3	ASSLASGAGNTIY
.	TRBV28	TRBJ2-7	ASSPAGGSSYEQY
.	TRBV28	TRBJ2-3	ASSLGGTSGGTDTQY
.	TRBV5-4	TRBJ2-7	ASIDPEASYEQY
once	TRBV11-2	TRBJ2-7	ASTRWTGGPYEQY
.	TRBV7-2	TRBJ1-5	ASSRSRGNQPQH
.	TRBV7-2	TRBJ2-7	ASSNRDRVFYEQY
.	TRBV6-5	TRBJ1-1	ASSYSSGYMNTEAF
.	TRBV3-1/TRBV3-2	TRBJ2-2	ASSQVLGVGSGRATGELF
.	TRBV28	TRBJ1-2	ASSRQDHYGYT
.	TRBV19	TRBJ2-7	ASSIGLAGGYEQY
.	TRBV7-2	TRBJ2-7	ASSEQGGREYEQY
.	TRBV7-9	TRBJ1-1	ASSSRGISKLTEAF
.	TRBV23-1	TRBJ1-6	ASSIHGGGDGDHNSPLH
.	TRBV28	TRBJ2-7	ASSLRLAQLRNYEQY
once	TRBV20-1	TRBJ2-7	SARDNEQY
.	TRBV20-1	TRBJ2-3	SASWTGGDDTQY
.	TRBV6-5	TRBJ1-1	ASIIKRAGTEAF
.	TRBV5-6	TRBJ2-1	ASSSGTGRSKV
.	TRBV27	TRBJ2-7	ASSRGGEQY
.	TRBV2	TRBJ2-1	ASSHTSEKRTKQF
.	TRBV21-1	TRBJ1-5	ASSNGEGNQPQH
few	TRBV7-2	TRBJ1-1	ASSLVGGNEAF
.	TRBV5-4	TRBJ2-7	ASGGPYEQY
.	TRBV7-9	TRBJ1-3	ASSNPGLHSGNTIY
.	TRBV6-5	TRBJ1-2	ASSYSLRGNYYGYT
.	TRBV6-2/TRBV6-3	TRBJ1-5	ASSRDRGYSNQPQH
.	TRBV3-1/TRBV3-2	TRBJ1-2	ASTLYGGRGPYGYT
few	TRBV19	TRBJ1-2	ASSIDWTGGKGNNYGYT
few	TRBV6-2/TRBV6-3	TRBJ1-5	ASSPHSGQGREPQH
.	TRBV19	TRBJ2-1	ASSMRGQVAGEQF
.	TRBV27	TRBJ2-1	ATSRGGEIWEQF
.	TRBV7-9	TRBJ2-1	ASSITSAALVGHEQF